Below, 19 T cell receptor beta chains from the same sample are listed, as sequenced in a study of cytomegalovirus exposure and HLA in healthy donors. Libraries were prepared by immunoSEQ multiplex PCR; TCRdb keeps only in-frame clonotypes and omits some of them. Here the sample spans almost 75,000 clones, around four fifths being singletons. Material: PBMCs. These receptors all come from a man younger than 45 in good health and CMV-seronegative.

CDR3 region: CASSPRQGRSNQPQHF. CDR3 sequence (DNA): TGTGCCAGTAGTCCGCGACAGGGGAGAAGCAATCAGCCCCAGCATTTT. The chain couples TRBV19 to TRBJ1-5, with 8 bases that match TRBD1. V was pared by 5 bases and J by 1 base, with 7 bases of the junction left unmatched. Germline loops: CDR1 LNHDA, CDR2 SQIVND (reference sequence). The CDR3 spans 16 residues.

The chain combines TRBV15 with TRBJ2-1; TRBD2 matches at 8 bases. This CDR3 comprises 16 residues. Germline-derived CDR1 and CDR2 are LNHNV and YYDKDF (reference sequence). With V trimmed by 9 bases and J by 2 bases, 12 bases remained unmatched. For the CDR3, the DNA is TGTGCCACACAGGGTTCTCCGGGGGGGCCCTACAATGAGCAGTTCTTC. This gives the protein CATQGSPGGPYNEQFF. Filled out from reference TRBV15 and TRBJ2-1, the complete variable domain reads DAMVIQNPRYQVTQFGKPVTLSCSQTLNHNVMYWYQQKSSQAPKLLFHYYDKDFNNEADTPDNFQSRRPNTSFCFLDIRSPGLGDTAMYLCATQGSPGGPYNEQFFGPGTRLTVL.

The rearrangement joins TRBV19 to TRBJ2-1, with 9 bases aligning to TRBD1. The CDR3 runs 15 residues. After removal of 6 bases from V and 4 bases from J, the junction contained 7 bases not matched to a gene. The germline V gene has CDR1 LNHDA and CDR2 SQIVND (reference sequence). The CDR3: CASSTAGTGYNEQFF. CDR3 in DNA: TGTGCCAGTAGCACGGCCGGGACAGGGTACAATGAGCAGTTCTTC.

CDR3 nucleotides: TGTGCCAGCAGTCCACAATACACTGAAGCTTTCTTT. Protein: CASSPQYTEAFF. This chain joins TRBV28 and TRBJ1-1, with D unresolved. CDR3 length equals 12 residues. Trimming stripped 5 bases from V and 3 bases from J, with 7 bases between. Germline loops: CDR1 MDHEN, CDR2 SYDVKM.

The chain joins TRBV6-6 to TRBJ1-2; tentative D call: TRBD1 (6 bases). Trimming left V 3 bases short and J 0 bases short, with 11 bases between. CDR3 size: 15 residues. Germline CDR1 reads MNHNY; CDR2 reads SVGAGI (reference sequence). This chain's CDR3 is CASSYFRGANYGYTF. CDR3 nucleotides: TGTGCCAGCAGTTATTTCAGGGGAGCTAACTATGGCTACACCTTC.

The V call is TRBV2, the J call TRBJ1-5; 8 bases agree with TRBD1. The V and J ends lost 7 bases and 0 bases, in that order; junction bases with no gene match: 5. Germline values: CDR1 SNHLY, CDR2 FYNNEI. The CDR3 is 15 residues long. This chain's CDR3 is CASMQGAVSNQPQHF. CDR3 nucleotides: TGTGCCAGCATGCAGGGGGCTGTTAGCAATCAGCCCCAGCATTTT. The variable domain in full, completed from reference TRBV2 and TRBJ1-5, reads EPEVTQTPSHQVTQMGQEVILRCVPISNHLYFYWYRQILGQKVEFLVSFYNNEISEKSEIFDDQFSVERPDGSNFTLKIRSTKLEDSAMYFCASMQGAVSNQPQHFGDGTRLSIL.

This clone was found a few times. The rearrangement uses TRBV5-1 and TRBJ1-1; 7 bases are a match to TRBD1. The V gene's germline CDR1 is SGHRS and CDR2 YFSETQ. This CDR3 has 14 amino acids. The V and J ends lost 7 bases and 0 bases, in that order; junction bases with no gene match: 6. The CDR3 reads CASRSGTVNTEAFF. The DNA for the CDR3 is TGCGCCAGCCGATCCGGGACAGTGAACACTGAAGCTTTCTTT.

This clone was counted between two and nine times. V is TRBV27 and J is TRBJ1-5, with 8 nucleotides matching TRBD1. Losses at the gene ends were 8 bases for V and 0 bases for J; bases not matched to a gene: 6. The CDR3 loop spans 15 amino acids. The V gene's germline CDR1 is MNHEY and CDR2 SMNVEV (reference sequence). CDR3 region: CASARGLNSNQPQHF. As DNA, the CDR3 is TGTGCCAGCGCCAGGGGGCTTAATAGCAATCAGCCCCAGCATTTT.

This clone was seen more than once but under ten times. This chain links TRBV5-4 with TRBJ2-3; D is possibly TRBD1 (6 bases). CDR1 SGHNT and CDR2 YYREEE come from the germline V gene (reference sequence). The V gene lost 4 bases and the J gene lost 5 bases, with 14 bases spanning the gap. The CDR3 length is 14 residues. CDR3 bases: TGTGCCAGCAGCCCGGCGCAGGGGATAGATACGCAGTATTTT. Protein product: CASSPAQGIDTQYF.

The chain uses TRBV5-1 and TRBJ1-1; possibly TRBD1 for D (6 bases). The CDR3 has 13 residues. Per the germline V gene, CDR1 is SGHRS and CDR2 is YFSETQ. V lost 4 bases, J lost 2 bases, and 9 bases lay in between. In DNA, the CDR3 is TGCGCCAGCAGCAACAGGGTTAACACTGAAGCTTTCTTT. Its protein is CASSNRVNTEAFF.

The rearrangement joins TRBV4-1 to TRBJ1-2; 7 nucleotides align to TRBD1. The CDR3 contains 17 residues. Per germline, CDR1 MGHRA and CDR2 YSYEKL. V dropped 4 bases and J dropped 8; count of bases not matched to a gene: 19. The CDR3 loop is CASSRGQVGGIFSGYTF. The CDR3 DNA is TGCGCCAGCAGCCGAGGACAGGTTGGGGGTATTTTTTCGGGCTACACCTTC.

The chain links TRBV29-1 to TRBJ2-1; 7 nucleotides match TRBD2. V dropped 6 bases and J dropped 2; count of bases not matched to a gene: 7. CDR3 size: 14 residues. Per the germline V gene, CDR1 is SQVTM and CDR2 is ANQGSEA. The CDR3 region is CSVAISGAYNEQFF. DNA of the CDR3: TGCAGCGTGGCAATCAGCGGGGCCTACAATGAGCAGTTCTTC.

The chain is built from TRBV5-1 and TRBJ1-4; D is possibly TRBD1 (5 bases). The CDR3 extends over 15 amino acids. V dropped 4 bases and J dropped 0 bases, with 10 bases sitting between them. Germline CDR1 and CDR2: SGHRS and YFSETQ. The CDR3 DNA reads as TGCGCCAGCAGCCTGCAAGGGGCAACTAATGAAAAACTGTTTTTT. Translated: CASSLQGATNEKLFF.

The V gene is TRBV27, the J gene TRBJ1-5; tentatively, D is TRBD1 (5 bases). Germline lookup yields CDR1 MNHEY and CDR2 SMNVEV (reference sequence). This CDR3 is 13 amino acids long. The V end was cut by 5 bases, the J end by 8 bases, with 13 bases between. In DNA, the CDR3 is TGTGCCAGCAGTCGCACAGGTCCCGAGCCCCAGCATTTT. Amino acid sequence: CASSRTGPEPQHF.

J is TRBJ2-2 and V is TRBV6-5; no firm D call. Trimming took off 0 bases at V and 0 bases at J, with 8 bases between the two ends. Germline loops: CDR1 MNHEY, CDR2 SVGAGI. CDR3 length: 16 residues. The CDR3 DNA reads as TGTGCCAGCAGTTACTCCCTTCCTTCGAACACCGGGGAGCTGTTTTTT. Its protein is CASSYSLPSNTGELFF.

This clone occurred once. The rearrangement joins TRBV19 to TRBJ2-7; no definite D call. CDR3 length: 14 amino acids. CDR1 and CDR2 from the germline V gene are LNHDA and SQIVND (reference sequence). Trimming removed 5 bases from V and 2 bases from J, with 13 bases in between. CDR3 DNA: TGTGCCAGTAGTCCATCCCTTCCTACCTACGAGCAGTACTTC. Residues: CASSPSLPTYEQYF. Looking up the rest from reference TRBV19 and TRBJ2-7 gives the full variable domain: DGGITQSPKYLFRKEGQNVTLSCEQNLNHDAMYWYRQDPGQGLRLIYYSQIVNDFQKGDIAEGYSVSREKKESFPLTVTSAQKNPTAFYLCASSPSLPTYEQYFGPGTRLTVT.

The CDR3 nucleotides read TGTGCCAGCAGCGTAGAAGTTAGCGGGGGGCTGTCGGGGACCCAGTACTTC. It specifies CASSVEVSGGLSGTQYF. The gene calls are TRBV9 and TRBJ2-5; 10 bases map to TRBD2. The CDR3 is 17 residues long. Germline CDR1 reads SGDLS; CDR2 reads YYNGEE. V shed 0 bases and J 7 bases; nucleotides not matched to a gene: 12.

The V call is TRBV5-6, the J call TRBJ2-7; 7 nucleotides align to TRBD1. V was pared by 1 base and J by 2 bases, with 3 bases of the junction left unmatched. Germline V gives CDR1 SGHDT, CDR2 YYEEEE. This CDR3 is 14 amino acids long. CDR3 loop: CASSLTGDPYEQYF. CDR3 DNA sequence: TGTGCCAGCAGCTTGACAGGGGACCCCTACGAGCAGTACTTC.

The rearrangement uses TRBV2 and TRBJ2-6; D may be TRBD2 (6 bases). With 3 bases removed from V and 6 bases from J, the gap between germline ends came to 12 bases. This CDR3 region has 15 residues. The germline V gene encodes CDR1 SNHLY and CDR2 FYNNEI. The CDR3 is CASSEGGGLANVLTF. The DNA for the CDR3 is TGTGCCAGCAGTGAGGGAGGCGGTTTGGCCAACGTCCTGACTTTC.